The 2 T cell receptor beta chains below were found in one sample sequenced in a study of graft-versus-host responses after intestinal transplantation. Method: immunoSEQ multiplex PCR; TCRdb's copy keeps in-frame clones and lacks some. Of around 100,000 clones in the sample, 85% to 95% are singletons; the top ten hold approximately 1.2%. Their specific antigens are unknown. The material sequenced was unstimulated CD8+ T cells sorted from spleen or lymph node cells, taken before transplant. Receptor source: a human donor who was the organ donor for an intestinal transplant.

The chain couples TRBV25-1 to TRBJ2-5; D is perhaps TRBD1 (5 bases). Trimming left V 7 bases short and J 9 bases short, with 18 bases between. Germline CDR1 reads MGHDK; CDR2 reads SYGVNS. The CDR3 covers 13 residues. DNA of the CDR3: TGTGCCAGCACGCGGCCGGAGTTAGGGGCCCAGTACTTC. Amino acid sequence: CASTRPELGAQYF. Drawing the rest from reference TRBV25-1 and TRBJ2-5, the complete variable domain is EADIYQTPRYLVIGTGKKITLECSQTMGHDKMYWYQQDPGMELHLIHYSYGVNSTEKGDLSSESTVSRIRTEHFPLTLESARPSHTSQYLCASTRPELGAQYFGPGTRLLVL.

This rearrangement joins TRBV4-1 to TRBJ1-5, with 8 positions matching TRBD1. The CDR3 has 15 amino acids. Germline CDR1 and CDR2: MGHRA and YSYEKL. The junction had 9 bases not matched to a gene; V was cut back by 11 bases and J by 0 bases. CDR3 sequence (DNA): TGCGCCCCTCTTAGACAGGGGTATAGCAATCAGCCCCAGCATTTT. This gives the protein CAPLRQGYSNQPQHF.